This T cell receptor beta chain was documented in a study of blood T cell repertoires in COVID-19. The CDR3 totals 16 residues. V was shortened by 0 bases and J by 5 bases, with 17 bases between the two germline ends. CDR1 is PRHDT, CDR2 FYEKMQ, per germline (reference sequence). Assay used: immunoSEQ multiplex PCR; TCRdb lists only in-frame clones, some missing. The sample has hundreds of thousands of clones, around 90% seen once. Specimen: peripheral blood. The chain is built from TRBV13 and TRBJ2-7; D is possibly TRBD2 (6 bases). The clonotype originates from a woman in her 70s with COVID-19, enrolled during active disease. In DNA, the CDR3 is TGTGCCAGCAGCTTAGGCGGGAGATGGATTAGGAACGAGCAGTACTTC. Protein: CASSLGGRWIRNEQYF.